The T cell receptor (beta chain) under discussion was sequenced for a study of blood T cell repertoires in COVID-19. The overall study: Samples taken during acute and convalescent COVID-19 were collected in the United States, Italy and Spain.

Sequenced by immunoSEQ multiplex PCR; TCRdb stores in-frame clones only, minus some. Seen here are under 170,000 clones, 80% to 90% observed once, and the top ten hold less than 3.5%. Between the trimmed V and J ends, which lost 2 bases and 6 bases, there was a span of 9 bases. The CDR3 has 13 residues. Germline assignment: CDR1 MGHDK and CDR2 SYGVNS. The TCR was taken from a man between 70 and 80 years old with acute or convalescent COVID-19. The sequenced sample consisted of peripheral blood. J is TRBJ2-3 and V is TRBV25-1; a weak D match, TRBD2 (6 bases). The CDR3 is CASSEGTLDTQYF. CDR3 nucleotides: TGTGCCAGCAGTGAAGGGACTCTTGATACGCAGTATTTT.